The rows below give T cell receptor beta chains drawn from one sample of a study of cytomegalovirus exposure and HLA in healthy donors. Produced via immunoSEQ multiplex PCR; TCRdb's table is partial and in-frame only. Here the sample spans about 250,000 clones, 87% being singletons. Sequences were obtained from PBMCs. The receptors stem from a man aged 18-30 years in good health and CMV-seropositive. Each CDR3 is given with its conserved first and last residue. The order of the fields is V gene, J gene, D gene, clone size, CDR3 DNA, CDR3 protein. A D gene is named only where the DNA matches it firmly. Clone size is not always given. Where it is, it says once, few, many or a class for expanded clones.

>TRBV7-7|TRBJ2-5|NA|NA
TGTGCCAGCAGCCCCGGGTTGGGCAGAGAGACCCAGTACTTC
CASSPGLGRETQYF
>TRBV29-1|TRBJ2-7|TRBD2|NA
TGCAGCGCCGCGGGGGTTGTCGACGAGCAGTACTTC
CSAAGVVDEQYF
>TRBV5-6|TRBJ1-4|NA|NA
TGTGCCAGCAGCTTGGCAGGGGCAACTAATGAAAAACTGTTTTTT
CASSLAGATNEKLFF
>TRBV6-5|TRBJ2-1|NA|NA
TGTGCCAGCAGTTACGGTGTCTCCTACAATGAGCAGTTCTTC
CASSYGVSYNEQFF
>TRBV5-6|TRBJ2-3|NA|NA
TGTGCCAGCAGCTTGGAAGGGGGAAGGACAGATACGCAGTATTTT
CASSLEGGRTDTQYF
>TRBV7-8|TRBJ2-7|TRBD1|NA
TGTGCCAGCAGCTTAGCGCGGGACAGGGAAAGCGAGCAGTACTTC
CASSLARDRESEQYF
>TRBV19|TRBJ2-7|NA|NA
TGTGCCAGTAGTTCCACGACAGTTTCCTACGAGCAGTACTTC
CASSSTTVSYEQYF
>TRBV29-1|TRBJ2-1|TRBD2|NA
TGCAGCGTTGTGTTAGCGGGAGACGTTGAGCAGTTCTTC
CSVVLAGDVEQFF
>TRBV11-1|TRBJ2-5|NA|NA
TGTGCCAGCAGCCAACAGGGTACCCTCCAAGAGACCCAGTACTTC
CASSQQGTLQETQYF
>TRBV28|TRBJ1-5|TRBD1|few
TGTGCCAGTCAGACAGGGGGCACGAATCGGGGCAATCAGCCCCAGCATTTT
CASQTGGTNRGNQPQHF
>TRBV27|TRBJ2-7|NA|many
TGTGCCAGCGGCAGGGCGACCTACGAGCAGTACTTC
CASGRATYEQYF
>TRBV2|TRBJ1-5|TRBD1|NA
TGTGCCAGCAGTGACTTCGACAGGGATCAGCCCCAGCATTTT
CASSDFDRDQPQHF
>TRBV19|TRBJ1-2|NA|once
TGTGCCAGTAACATACAGGGAGCTAACTATGGCTACACCTTC
CASNIQGANYGYTF
>TRBV18|TRBJ2-1|TRBD2|NA
TGTGCCAGCCGCCCCTCGACGGGAGGGCCCAATGAGCAGTTCTTC
CASRPSTGGPNEQFF
>TRBV5-8|TRBJ1-1|NA|NA
TGTGCCAGCAGCTTAGGCCAGGCATACACTGAAGCTTTCTTT
CASSLGQAYTEAFF
>TRBV19|TRBJ2-1|NA|once
TGTGCCAGTAGTATAGTGGCCCGCAGTGGTGAGAATGAGCAGTTCTTC
CASSIVARSGENEQFF
>TRBV18|TRBJ2-7|TRBD1|few
TGTGCCAGCTCACCCGGGACAGGGGACTACGAGCAGTACTTC
CASSPGTGDYEQYF
>TRBV9|TRBJ2-5|NA|NA
TGTGCCAGCAGCGTAGACCCAGGGAAAGGGGAGACCCAGTACTTC
CASSVDPGKGETQYF
>TRBV12-5|TRBJ1-1|NA|once
TGTGCTAGTGGTTTCTTTGCCGGGAGTGAAGCTTTCTTT
CASGFFAGSEAFF
>TRBV30|TRBJ2-7|TRBD1|once
TGTGCCTTCGACAGGGGGCTCTACGAGCAGTACTTC
CAFDRGLYEQYF
>TRBV5-1|TRBJ2-3|NA|once
TGCGCCAGCAGCCCTAATACAGGGGGGGGCACAGATACGCAGTATTTT
CASSPNTGGGTDTQYF
>TRBV19|TRBJ1-2|TRBD1|NA
TGTGCCAGTAGTCCTCTCGACAGGGGAAACTATGGCTACACCTTC
CASSPLDRGNYGYTF
>TRBV7-2|TRBJ2-2|NA|NA
TGTGCCAGCAGCCGCTCCCCCCAGCTGTTTTTT
CASSRSPQLFF
>TRBV9|TRBJ2-2|TRBD2|NA
TGTGCCAGCAGCGTAGGGAGTAGCGGGCGCTACACCGGGGAGCTGTTTTTT
CASSVGSSGRYTGELFF
>TRBV5-1|TRBJ1-1|NA|once
TGCGCCAGCAGCTTGGTTACACCCACTGAAGCTTTCTTT
CASSLVTPTEAFF
>TRBV6-1|TRBJ1-5|TRBD1|NA
TGTGCCAGCAGTGTAACACAGGGGGGCAATCAGCCCCAGCATTTT
CASSVTQGGNQPQHF
>TRBV30|TRBJ2-1|NA|NA
TGTGCCTGGAGTTGGCGAAATGAGCAGTTCTTC
CAWSWRNEQFF
>TRBV5-5|TRBJ2-7|NA|NA
TGTGCCAGCACCAGGGGAGGACTCTACGAGCAGTACTTC
CASTRGGLYEQYF
>TRBV15|TRBJ1-3|NA|NA
TGTGCCACCAGCAGAGATCCCCCCGGAGCAGGAAACACCATATATTTT
CATSRDPPGAGNTIYF
>TRBV15|TRBJ2-7|NA|NA
TGTGCCACCAGCAGAGGTCTAGCGTCCGACTACGAGCAGTACTTC
CATSRGLASDYEQYF
>TRBV2|TRBJ1-1|NA|few
TGTGCCAGCAGTCAAGGAGTGAACACTGAAGCTTTCTTT
CASSQGVNTEAFF
>TRBV20-1|TRBJ2-1|NA|NA
TGCAGTGCCGACCTGGGGTATGAGCAGTTCTTC
CSADLGYEQFF
>TRBV18|TRBJ2-7|TRBD2|NA
TGTGCCAGCTCACCGGCGGGAGGGCGCTACGAGCAGTACTTC
CASSPAGGRYEQYF
>TRBV27|TRBJ1-2|TRBD1|NA
TGTGCCAGCAGTTTCAGCGGGACAGGGCATGGCTACACCTTC
CASSFSGTGHGYTF
>TRBV9|TRBJ2-7|TRBD2|NA
TGTGCCAGCAGCGTAGGGCCTAGCGGGAGGTACGAGCAGTACTTC
CASSVGPSGRYEQYF
>TRBV9|TRBJ2-5|NA|NA
TGTGCCAGCAGCGTAAGGGGTAGCTGGGAGACCCAGTACTTC
CASSVRGSWETQYF
>TRBV9|TRBJ1-2|NA|once
TGTGCCAGCAGCGTAGCTACGGGGGATTATGGCTACACCTTC
CASSVATGDYGYTF
>TRBV2|TRBJ1-2|TRBD1|few
TGTGCCAGCAGGCAGGACAGGGTTAACTATGGCTACACCTTC
CASRQDRVNYGYTF
>TRBV30|TRBJ1-1|TRBD1|NA
TGTGCCTGTGGACAGGGGGGTGACACTGAAGCTTTCTTT
CACGQGGDTEAFF
>TRBV4-3|TRBJ1-5|NA|NA
TGCGCCAGCAGCCAAGACCCCAGGACAGTCGACGGTGGCAATCAGCCCCAGCATTTT
CASSQDPRTVDGGNQPQHF
>TRBV28|TRBJ1-2|TRBD1|NA
TGTGCCAGCAGCCAACAGGGGGCGAACTATGGCTACACCTTC
CASSQQGANYGYTF
>TRBV9|TRBJ2-5|TRBD1|NA
TGTGCCAGCAGCCCCGGGACAGGGCCGGGAGAGACCCAGTACTTC
CASSPGTGPGETQYF
>TRBV7-8|TRBJ2-3|TRBD2|NA
TGTGCCAGCAGCTCCCTTAGCGGGATAACAGATACGCAGTATTTT
CASSSLSGITDTQYF
>TRBV5-4|TRBJ1-1|TRBD1|once
TGTGCCAGCAGCAGGGGACAGAGTGACACTGAAGCTTTCTTT
CASSRGQSDTEAFF
>TRBV4-2|TRBJ1-2|NA|once
TGTGCCAGCAGCCAAGATAGGGGCTACACCTTC
CASSQDRGYTF
>TRBV5-4|TRBJ2-7|NA|NA
TGTGCCAGCAGCTTGGGTGAAGTCTCCTACGAGCAGTACTTC
CASSLGEVSYEQYF
>TRBV5-4|TRBJ1-4|NA|NA
TGTGCCAGCAGCTCATGGGGGATGGCTAATGAAAAACTGTTTTTT
CASSSWGMANEKLFF
>TRBV29-1|TRBJ2-5|NA|NA
TGCAGCGTTGAGGAAGCGACCCAGTACTTC
CSVEEATQYF
>TRBV11-2|TRBJ2-7|NA|few
TGTGCCAGCAGCTTATTGAGGGTGGAGAGAGACTTC
CASSLLRVERDF